This is a list of T cell receptor beta chains from one sample in a study of T cell changes during pregnancy in multiple sclerosis. Produced via immunoSEQ multiplex PCR; TCRdb's table is partial and in-frame only. The table shows around 69,000 clones, with roughly 88% occurring only once. Sequences were derived from peripheral blood, sampled in the third trimester of pregnancy. The receptors were gathered from a female donor with multiple sclerosis, enrolled in a pregnancy study. Each CDR3 is given with its conserved first and last residue. A D gene is named only where the DNA matches it firmly. Rows may omit the clone size; those that give it use once, few, many or a size class.

clone size	D gene	V gene	J gene	CDR3 DNA	CDR3 protein
-	TRBD1	TRBV30	TRBJ2-2	TGTGCCTGGAGCCGGACAGGGGGTTGGACCGGGGAGCTGTTTTTT	CAWSRTGGWTGELFF
-	-	TRBV4-3	TRBJ1-4	TGCGCCAGCAGCCAAGTTACGGACAGAAATGGAGAAAAACTGTTTTTT	CASSQVTDRNGEKLFF
once	-	TRBV5-1	TRBJ2-5	TGCGCCAGCAGCTTGGGTATGGGAGGAACAGGACAAGAGACCCAGTACTTC	CASSLGMGGTGQETQYF
-	-	TRBV9	TRBJ2-7	TGTGCCAGCAGCGTAAAGCCCGACTACGAGCAGTACTTC	CASSVKPDYEQYF
-	-	TRBV30	TRBJ1-3	TGTGCCTGGAGTGTACTTTCCGGTGGAAACACCATATATTTT	CAWSVLSGGNTIYF
-	-	TRBV29-1	TRBJ1-2	TGCAGCGTTGTTGTCGGTGGCTATGGCTACACCTTC	CSVVVGGYGYTF
-	-	TRBV5-1	TRBJ2-5	TGCGCCAGCAGCTTCCAGGCCGGGGTCAGGGAGACCCAGTACTTC	CASSFQAGVRETQYF
-	-	TRBV5-1	TRBJ2-3	TGCGCCAGCAGCGGGGGGTCTCTCACAGATACGCAGTATTTT	CASSGGSLTDTQYF
-	TRBD2	TRBV27	TRBJ2-3	TGTGCCAGCAGTTTATGGGGGGAGGGGAGATGGCCCGTGGCAGATACGCAGTATTTT	CASSLWGEGRWPVADTQYF
-	TRBD1	TRBV28	TRBJ1-2	TGTGCCAGCAGCCCCGACCGACAGGGGGCGGGAGGCTACACCTTC	CASSPDRQGAGGYTF
-	-	TRBV30	TRBJ2-7	TGTGCCTGGAACCGAGGCAACGAGCAGTACTTC	CAWNRGNEQYF
-	-	TRBV18	TRBJ1-3	TGTGCCAGCTCACCTATTTCGGGGGACACCATATATTTT	CASSPISGDTIYF
-	-	TRBV4-1	TRBJ2-2	TGCGCCAGCGAGGATTGGGTCAAGAACACCGGGGAGCTGTTTTTT	CASEDWVKNTGELFF
-	TRBD2	TRBV6-1	TRBJ2-7	TGTGCCAGCAGTGAACGGGGGGACGCAGCCCACGAGCAGTACTTC	CASSERGDAAHEQYF
once	-	TRBV30	TRBJ1-5	TGTGCCTGGAGTCCTGTCAGGGGTCAGCCCCAGCATTTT	CAWSPVRGQPQHF
few	TRBD2	TRBV5-1	TRBJ2-3	TGCGCCAGCAGCCGGACTAGCGGGGGGCCAGGGGATACGCAGTATTTT	CASSRTSGGPGDTQYF
-	-	TRBV5-1	TRBJ2-3	TGCGCCAGCAGCTTGGTGGGGGGATCCCCAGATACGCAGTATTTT	CASSLVGGSPDTQYF
few	-	TRBV21-1	TRBJ2-2	TGTGCCAGGGGACAGGGGGCTCTCACCGGGGAGCTGTTTTTT	CARGQGALTGELFF
once	-	TRBV5-1	TRBJ2-5	TGCGCCAGCAGCTTGGCCTTGGGGGCCCAGGGAGAGACCCAGTACTTC	CASSLALGAQGETQYF
few	-	TRBV5-1	TRBJ2-2	TGCGCCAGCAGTCTCTATGGGGCGCGAATAAACACCGGGGAGCTGTTTTTT	CASSLYGARINTGELFF
-	-	TRBV19	TRBJ1-5	TGTGCCAGTAGTGGGGGCTTCAATCAGCCCCAGCATTTT	CASSGGFNQPQHF
-	-	TRBV29-1	TRBJ2-2	TGCAGCGTTGCCAGGAGGTCGGCCGGGGAGCTGTTTTTT	CSVARRSAGELFF
few	-	TRBV21-1	TRBJ1-5	TGTGCCAGCAACAAAGGCGGGTGTAGCAATCAGCCCCAGCATTTT	CASNKGGCSNQPQHF
-	-	TRBV30	TRBJ1-2	TGTGCCTGGGACTCTGGCCAAGGACAGAGTCCTCCACTAAACTATGGCTACACCTTC	CAWDSGQGQSPPLNYGYTF
-	-	TRBV6-6	TRBJ1-4	TGTGCCAGCAACGGGGGTACCTATGAAAAACTGTTTTTT	CASNGGTYEKLFF
-	-	TRBV2	TRBJ1-5	TGTGCCAGTAGGGGTACTAACAATCAGCCCCAGCATTTT	CASRGTNNQPQHF
-	TRBD1	TRBV6-5	TRBJ2-3	TGTGCCAGCAGTCCGGGACAGGACCCCACAGATACGCAGTATTTT	CASSPGQDPTDTQYF
-	-	TRBV7-8	TRBJ1-2	TGTGCCAGCAGCTTAAATTGGGGCGCGGGGAGGGACTATGGCTACACCTTC	CASSLNWGAGRDYGYTF
-	-	TRBV5-5	TRBJ1-4	TGTGCCAGCACCTTCAGGACAACTAATGAAAAACTGTTTTTT	CASTFRTTNEKLFF
-	-	TRBV5-1	TRBJ2-3	TGCGCCAGCAGCTTGGGGGCGGGGAAGATGACAGATACGCAGTATTTT	CASSLGAGKMTDTQYF
-	TRBD2	TRBV4-2	TRBJ2-1	TGTGCCAGCAGGGGACTAGCGGGGGAGACTTACAATGAGCAGTTCTTC	CASRGLAGETYNEQFF
-	TRBD2	TRBV6-5	TRBJ2-5	TGTGCCAGCAGTTACATCGGGGGGGGAGAGACCCAGTACTTC	CASSYIGGGETQYF
-	TRBD1	TRBV5-1	TRBJ1-5	TGCGCCAGCAGCCCAGGGGGCTTGGGGCAGCCCCAGCATTTT	CASSPGGLGQPQHF
-	-	TRBV4-2	TRBJ1-2	TGTGCCAGCAGCCAGTTTAGTGGCTACACCTTC	CASSQFSGYTF
-	-	TRBV11-2	TRBJ2-2	TGTGCCAGCAGCTTAGGTGGCCCCGGGGAGCTGTTTTTT	CASSLGGPGELFF
-	TRBD2	TRBV28	TRBJ2-5	TGTGCCAGCAGTCTCAGCGGGGCTGAAGAGACCCAGTACTTC	CASSLSGAEETQYF
-	-	TRBV11-2	TRBJ2-1	TGTGCCAGCAGACCGACAGGTCGTGAGCAGTTCTTC	CASRPTGREQFF
-	-	TRBV4-1	TRBJ1-4	TGCGCCAGCAGCCAACAGACAACTAATGAAAAACTGTTTTTT	CASSQQTTNEKLFF
-	-	TRBV12-1	TRBJ1-2	TGTGCCAGCAGCTTTGCGCGCGAAAGCTATGGCTACACCTTC	CASSFARESYGYTF
-	-	TRBV5-6	TRBJ2-7	TGTGCCAGCAGCCTCGGGATCATGGCCTACGAGCAGTACTTC	CASSLGIMAYEQYF
-	-	TRBV10-3	TRBJ2-3	TGTGCCGTTACCCGGAGTGGGGGGGCCGCAGATACGCAGTATTTT	CAVTRSGGAADTQYF
-	TRBD1	TRBV5-1	TRBJ2-7	TGCGCCAGCAGCCCGACAGGGGGGAGGTCCTACGAGCAGTACTTC	CASSPTGGRSYEQYF
-	-	TRBV4-1	TRBJ1-5	TGCGCCAGCAGCCCCTGGGCAGCCGGAAATCAGCCCCAGCATTTT	CASSPWAAGNQPQHF
-	-	TRBV27	TRBJ1-2	TGTGCCAGCAGTAGACAGGACTTCTATGGCTACACCTTC	CASSRQDFYGYTF
-	TRBD1	TRBV28	TRBJ2-7	TGTGCCAGCAGTGACAGGGAGCCCTACGAGCAGTACTTC	CASSDREPYEQYF
-	TRBD2	TRBV7-9	TRBJ2-3	TGTGCCAGCAGCATTAGCGGGGGGGAGACAGATACGCAGTATTTT	CASSISGGETDTQYF
-	-	TRBV27	TRBJ2-7	TGTGCCAGCAGTTTTAACCAGGGGTTCTACGAGCAGTACTTC	CASSFNQGFYEQYF
-	-	TRBV5-1	TRBJ2-7	TGCGCCAGCAGCTTGGCCATGGCGGGCATCTACGAGCAGTACTTC	CASSLAMAGIYEQYF
-	-	TRBV5-1	TRBJ1-1	TGCGCCAGCAGCTTAGGGGTGAACACTGAAGCTTTCTTT	CASSLGVNTEAFF
-	TRBD1	TRBV27	TRBJ1-6	TGTGCCAGCAGTTTTGGGCCGGGACAGGGCTTGTCACCCCTCCACTTT	CASSFGPGQGLSPLHF
-	TRBD1	TRBV30	TRBJ2-3	TGTGCCTGGGCGACAGGGACGCTCGATAATACGCAGTATTTT	CAWATGTLDNTQYF
-	-	TRBV5-3	TRBJ1-1	TGTGCCAGAAGCTTGGTGAGCATCAACACTGAAGCTTTCTTT	CARSLVSINTEAFF
-	-	TRBV27	TRBJ1-1	TGTGCCAGCAGTTTCGTCAGTGCCTTCGGAGGGGCGAACACTGAAGCTTTCTTT	CASSFVSAFGGANTEAFF
-	-	TRBV4-1	TRBJ1-3	TGCGCCAGCAGTCAAACCCCAGGTGGAGGAGGGAACACCATATATTTT	CASSQTPGGGGNTIYF
-	TRBD1	TRBV6-5	TRBJ2-7	TGTGCCAGCAGTTACGGGACAGGAGCTCCCTACGAGCAGTACTTC	CASSYGTGAPYEQYF
-	TRBD1	TRBV2	TRBJ1-2	TGTGCCAGCAGTGTCGACAGGGCTGGCTACACCTTC	CASSVDRAGYTF
-	-	TRBV10-3	TRBJ1-5	TGTGCCATCAGTGATAGAAATGAGCGCGGACCCCAGCATTTT	CAISDRNERGPQHF
-	TRBD1	TRBV5-4	TRBJ2-1	TGTGCCAGCAGCCCCCGGGACAGGGCCTCCTACAATGAGCAGTTCTTC	CASSPRDRASYNEQFF
-	-	TRBV6-6	TRBJ1-4	TGTGCCAGCGTCTGGGGGAGGGGACCCGTTAATGAAAAACTGTTTTTT	CASVWGRGPVNEKLFF